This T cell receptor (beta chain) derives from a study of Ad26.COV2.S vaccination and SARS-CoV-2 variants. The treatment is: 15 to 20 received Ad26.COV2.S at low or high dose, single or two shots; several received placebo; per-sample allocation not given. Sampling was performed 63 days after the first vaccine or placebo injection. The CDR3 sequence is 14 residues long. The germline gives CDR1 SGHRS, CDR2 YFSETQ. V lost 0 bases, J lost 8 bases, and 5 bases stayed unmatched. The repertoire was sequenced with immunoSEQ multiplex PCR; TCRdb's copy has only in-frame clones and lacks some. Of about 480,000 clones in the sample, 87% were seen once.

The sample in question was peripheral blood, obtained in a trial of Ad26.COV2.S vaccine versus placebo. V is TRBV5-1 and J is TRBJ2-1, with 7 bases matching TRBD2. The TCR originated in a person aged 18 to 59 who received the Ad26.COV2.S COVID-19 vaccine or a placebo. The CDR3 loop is CASSLATSLDEQFF. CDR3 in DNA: TGCGCCAGCAGCTTGGCGACTAGCCTGGATGAGCAGTTCTTC.